These T cell receptor beta chains were read from a single sample in a study of beta chain features in type 1 diabetes. Method: immunoSEQ multiplex PCR; TCRdb's copy keeps in-frame clones and lacks some. The sample has more than 60,000 clones, 59% seen once. Material: Tregs from blood. Every receptor here comes from a young woman in good health. CDR3s include the opening cysteine and the closing phenylalanine or tryptophan. Fields, in order: CDR3 length, D gene, clone size, V gene, J gene, CDR3 DNA, CDR3 protein. D genes are given only for firm matches. Where a row states a size, it is once, few, many or the class of an expanded clone; other rows omit it.

CDR3 length: 15; D gene: TRBD2; clone size: few; V gene: TRBV7-9; J gene: TRBJ2-5; CDR3 DNA: TGTGCCAGCAGCTTAGGTGCGGGAGGAGGAGAGACCCAGTACTTC; CDR3 protein: CASSLGAGGGETQYF
CDR3 length: 14; D gene: -; clone size: -; V gene: TRBV5-6; J gene: TRBJ1-2; CDR3 DNA: TGTGCCAGCAGCCGGGGAACGAAGGACTATGGCTACACCTTC; CDR3 protein: CASSRGTKDYGYTF
CDR3 length: 17; D gene: -; clone size: -; V gene: TRBV2; J gene: TRBJ1-5; CDR3 DNA: TGTGCCAGCAGACTGGCGGAACGTGACTATAGCAATCAGCCCCAGCATTTT; CDR3 protein: CASRLAERDYSNQPQHF
CDR3 length: 15; D gene: TRBD1; clone size: -; V gene: TRBV4-1; J gene: TRBJ1-2; CDR3 DNA: TGCGCCAGCAGCCAAACAGGGGCCGCCTTTACCGGCTACACCTTC; CDR3 protein: CASSQTGAAFTGYTF
CDR3 length: 14; D gene: -; clone size: -; V gene: TRBV30; J gene: TRBJ2-7; CDR3 DNA: TGTGCCTGGAGTTCCCCTGGGAAGGGAGGCGAGCAGTACTTC; CDR3 protein: CAWSSPGKGGEQYF
CDR3 length: 13; D gene: -; clone size: -; V gene: TRBV12-5; J gene: TRBJ2-7; CDR3 DNA: TGTGCTAGCTCGGGAGCGGTCTCCTACGAGCAGTACTTC; CDR3 protein: CASSGAVSYEQYF
CDR3 length: 14; D gene: TRBD1; clone size: -; V gene: TRBV2; J gene: TRBJ1-5; CDR3 DNA: TGTGCCAGCGGGGGACAGGGAGACGGTCAGCCCCAGCATTTT; CDR3 protein: CASGGQGDGQPQHF
CDR3 length: 13; D gene: -; clone size: -; V gene: TRBV19; J gene: TRBJ2-2; CDR3 DNA: TGTGCCAGTAGTATCCAGGCTTCCGGGGAGCTGTTTTTT; CDR3 protein: CASSIQASGELFF
CDR3 length: 14; D gene: TRBD1; clone size: once; V gene: TRBV6-5; J gene: TRBJ1-1; CDR3 DNA: TGTGCCAGCAGGAGACAGGGACTGAACACTGAAGCTTTCTTT; CDR3 protein: CASRRQGLNTEAFF
CDR3 length: 15; D gene: TRBD1; clone size: few; V gene: TRBV6-5; J gene: TRBJ2-1; CDR3 DNA: TGTGCCAGCAGAACCTACAGGGGACCATACAATGAGCAGTTCTTC; CDR3 protein: CASRTYRGPYNEQFF
CDR3 length: 16; D gene: -; clone size: few; V gene: TRBV7-9; J gene: TRBJ2-2; CDR3 DNA: TGTGCCAGCAGCTCGGCAGGTTTCTTTAACACCGGGGAGCTGTTTTTT; CDR3 protein: CASSSAGFFNTGELFF
CDR3 length: 14; D gene: TRBD2; clone size: -; V gene: TRBV5-6; J gene: TRBJ2-5; CDR3 DNA: TGTGCCAGCAGATCAGCGGGGGGGGGTGAGACCCAGTACTTC; CDR3 protein: CASRSAGGGETQYF
CDR3 length: 12; D gene: TRBD2; clone size: few; V gene: TRBV5-1; J gene: TRBJ2-7; CDR3 DNA: TGCGCCAGCAGCTTGGAGCGGGAGCCTCAGTACTTC; CDR3 protein: CASSLEREPQYF
CDR3 length: 15; D gene: TRBD1; clone size: few; V gene: TRBV6-1; J gene: TRBJ2-1; CDR3 DNA: TGTGCCAGCAGTGAACAGACAGGGGGGGTTAATGAGCAGTTCTTC; CDR3 protein: CASSEQTGGVNEQFF
CDR3 length: 15; D gene: TRBD1; clone size: -; V gene: TRBV4-1; J gene: TRBJ2-1; CDR3 DNA: TGCGCCAGCAGCCAAACCGACAGGGCCGAATATGAGCAGTTCTTC; CDR3 protein: CASSQTDRAEYEQFF
CDR3 length: 15; D gene: -; clone size: -; V gene: TRBV5-5; J gene: TRBJ2-7; CDR3 DNA: TGTGCCAGCAGCTTGGGGCTCGTGGGCAGCTACGAGCAGTACTTC; CDR3 protein: CASSLGLVGSYEQYF
CDR3 length: 14; D gene: -; clone size: -; V gene: TRBV7-9; J gene: TRBJ1-2; CDR3 DNA: TGTGCCAGCAGCCCTGGCGGACTTAACTATGGCTACACCTTC; CDR3 protein: CASSPGGLNYGYTF
CDR3 length: 13; D gene: -; clone size: -; V gene: TRBV10-3; J gene: TRBJ2-7; CDR3 DNA: TGTGCCATCAGCGGAGGGTTAGACTACGAGCAGTACTTC; CDR3 protein: CAISGGLDYEQYF
CDR3 length: 15; D gene: -; clone size: few; V gene: TRBV11-2; J gene: TRBJ2-3; CDR3 DNA: TGTGCCAGCAGCTCTTCCGGGGGTGCAGCAGATACGCAGTATTTT; CDR3 protein: CASSSSGGAADTQYF
CDR3 length: 15; D gene: -; clone size: -; V gene: TRBV6-6; J gene: TRBJ2-5; CDR3 DNA: TGTGCCAGCAGTTACGAGTCGGGGGGCCCAGAGACCCAGTACTTC; CDR3 protein: CASSYESGGPETQYF
CDR3 length: 14; D gene: -; clone size: -; V gene: TRBV5-1; J gene: TRBJ1-2; CDR3 DNA: TGCGCCAGCAGCTTTGGACAGCGTAACTATGGCTACACCTTC; CDR3 protein: CASSFGQRNYGYTF
CDR3 length: 12; D gene: TRBD1; clone size: -; V gene: TRBV7-7; J gene: TRBJ2-2; CDR3 DNA: TGTGCTAGCAGCAAACAGGGGGGGGAGCTGTTTTTT; CDR3 protein: CASSKQGGELFF
CDR3 length: 13; D gene: -; clone size: -; V gene: TRBV6-5; J gene: TRBJ1-5; CDR3 DNA: TGTGCCAGCAGATCAATCGACAAACAGCCCCAGCATTTT; CDR3 protein: CASRSIDKQPQHF
CDR3 length: 14; D gene: -; clone size: -; V gene: TRBV29-1; J gene: TRBJ2-7; CDR3 DNA: TGCAGCGTGCGCAGGACAGCCCAAGCCTACGAGCAGTACTTC; CDR3 protein: CSVRRTAQAYEQYF
CDR3 length: 15; D gene: TRBD2; clone size: -; V gene: TRBV19; J gene: TRBJ2-2; CDR3 DNA: TGTGCCAGTAGTCGGGGACTAGCGTTTACCGGGGAGCTGTTTTTT; CDR3 protein: CASSRGLAFTGELFF
CDR3 length: 16; D gene: TRBD1; clone size: -; V gene: TRBV4-1; J gene: TRBJ2-7; CDR3 DNA: TGCGCCAGCAGCCAAGATCCGGGACAGGGTTTCCACGAGCAGTACTTC; CDR3 protein: CASSQDPGQGFHEQYF
CDR3 length: 12; D gene: -; clone size: -; V gene: TRBV7-8; J gene: TRBJ2-4; CDR3 DNA: TGTGCCAGCAGCCTGACCCCGGGCATTCAGTACTTC; CDR3 protein: CASSLTPGIQYF
CDR3 length: 19; D gene: -; clone size: once; V gene: TRBV7-8; J gene: TRBJ1-2; CDR3 DNA: TGTGCCAGCAGTTCATATTCTGGGGGCAGCTCACTCTGGGACTATGGCTACACCTTC; CDR3 protein: CASSSYSGGSSLWDYGYTF
CDR3 length: 13; D gene: TRBD2; clone size: -; V gene: TRBV29-1; J gene: TRBJ2-1; CDR3 DNA: TGCAGCGTTATGGGACTAGCGGGAAATGAGCAGTTCTTC; CDR3 protein: CSVMGLAGNEQFF
CDR3 length: 18; D gene: TRBD1; clone size: -; V gene: TRBV7-2; J gene: TRBJ2-5; CDR3 DNA: TGTGCCAGCAGCGGGTTCGGGACAGGGGGCGATGGGGAAGAGACCCAGTACTTC; CDR3 protein: CASSGFGTGGDGEETQYF
CDR3 length: 13; D gene: TRBD2; clone size: -; V gene: TRBV29-1; J gene: TRBJ2-7; CDR3 DNA: TGCAGCGTTGCTGGGGGGGAGTCGCGCGAGCAGTACTTC; CDR3 protein: CSVAGGESREQYF
CDR3 length: 16; D gene: -; clone size: -; V gene: TRBV9; J gene: TRBJ2-5; CDR3 DNA: TGTGCCAGCAGCGAGGGGTTCCTTTGGGTCGAGGAGACCCAGTACTTC; CDR3 protein: CASSEGFLWVEETQYF
CDR3 length: 15; D gene: TRBD2; clone size: -; V gene: TRBV10-3; J gene: TRBJ2-2; CDR3 DNA: TGTGCCATCGCCGGGCTAGCGGGAGCCACCGGGGAGCTGTTTTTT; CDR3 protein: CAIAGLAGATGELFF
CDR3 length: 15; D gene: TRBD2; clone size: -; V gene: TRBV11-2; J gene: TRBJ2-7; CDR3 DNA: TGTGCCAGCAGCTTAGATCCCCTAGCGGGAAGGGAGCAGTACTTC; CDR3 protein: CASSLDPLAGREQYF
CDR3 length: 15; D gene: TRBD1; clone size: -; V gene: TRBV10-3; J gene: TRBJ1-1; CDR3 DNA: TGTGCCATCAGTGACCGGGACAGGGGGGGCACTGAAGCTTTCTTT; CDR3 protein: CAISDRDRGGTEAFF
CDR3 length: 17; D gene: -; clone size: -; V gene: TRBV7-2; J gene: TRBJ1-3; CDR3 DNA: TGTGCCAGCAGCCGGGGATACGGCCATGCTTACCCCAACACCATATATTTT; CDR3 protein: CASSRGYGHAYPNTIYF
CDR3 length: 15; D gene: -; clone size: -; V gene: TRBV7-2; J gene: TRBJ1-3; CDR3 DNA: TGTGCCAGCAGCTTAGCGGCAGACTCTGGAAACACCATATATTTT; CDR3 protein: CASSLAADSGNTIYF
CDR3 length: 11; D gene: -; clone size: -; V gene: TRBV7-2; J gene: TRBJ1-1; CDR3 DNA: TGTGCCAGCAGCTTAGGACAGGAAGCTTTCTTT; CDR3 protein: CASSLGQEAFF
CDR3 length: 15; D gene: -; clone size: -; V gene: TRBV7-2; J gene: TRBJ2-2; CDR3 DNA: TGTGCCAGCAGCTTAAGGGGTGGCAACACCGGGGAGCTGTTTTTT; CDR3 protein: CASSLRGGNTGELFF
CDR3 length: 15; D gene: -; clone size: -; V gene: TRBV19; J gene: TRBJ2-3; CDR3 DNA: TGTGCCAGTAGTCTGAGACTAGGTCGGGCAGATACGCAGTATTTT; CDR3 protein: CASSLRLGRADTQYF
CDR3 length: 11; D gene: TRBD2; clone size: -; V gene: TRBV2; J gene: TRBJ2-5; CDR3 DNA: TGTGCCAGCAGTCGGGCGGGGGAGCAGTACTTC; CDR3 protein: CASSRAGEQYF
CDR3 length: 15; D gene: -; clone size: -; V gene: TRBV9; J gene: TRBJ1-2; CDR3 DNA: TGTGCCAGCAGCGCAGTCGGGAGGGGGAACTATGGCTACACCTTC; CDR3 protein: CASSAVGRGNYGYTF
CDR3 length: 13; D gene: -; clone size: -; V gene: TRBV29-1; J gene: TRBJ2-5; CDR3 DNA: TGCAGCGTTGTTGGCAGGGACCAAGAGACCCAGTACTTC; CDR3 protein: CSVVGRDQETQYF
CDR3 length: 15; D gene: TRBD1; clone size: -; V gene: TRBV7-9; J gene: TRBJ1-2; CDR3 DNA: TGTGCCAGCAGCTTCACAGGGGTAGGGAACTATGGCTACACCTTC; CDR3 protein: CASSFTGVGNYGYTF
CDR3 length: 14; D gene: -; clone size: -; V gene: TRBV2; J gene: TRBJ2-4; CDR3 DNA: TGTGCCAGCAGGGAGGAGGTAGCCAAAAACATTCAGTACTTC; CDR3 protein: CASREEVAKNIQYF
CDR3 length: 16; D gene: TRBD1; clone size: -; V gene: TRBV6-5; J gene: TRBJ2-7; CDR3 DNA: TGTGCCAGCAGTTACTCTCCTTACAGGGGGTCCTACGAGCAGTACTTC; CDR3 protein: CASSYSPYRGSYEQYF
CDR3 length: 13; D gene: -; clone size: few; V gene: TRBV6-6; J gene: TRBJ1-1; CDR3 DNA: TGTGCCAGCAGATCCAATTCGGACACTGAAGCTTTCTTT; CDR3 protein: CASRSNSDTEAFF
CDR3 length: 16; D gene: TRBD2; clone size: -; V gene: TRBV30; J gene: TRBJ2-1; CDR3 DNA: TGTGCCTGGAGGGTTAGCGGGGCATTCTCCTACAATGAGCAGTTCTTC; CDR3 protein: CAWRVSGAFSYNEQFF
CDR3 length: 14; D gene: TRBD2; clone size: -; V gene: TRBV4-2; J gene: TRBJ2-1; CDR3 DNA: TGTGCCAGCAGCCGAGGACTAGAGGGCAATGAGCAGTTCTTC; CDR3 protein: CASSRGLEGNEQFF
CDR3 length: 16; D gene: TRBD2; clone size: -; V gene: TRBV5-1; J gene: TRBJ2-1; CDR3 DNA: TGCGCCAGCAGCTTCGGGTCGACTAGCGGGAGCAATGAGCAGTTCTTC; CDR3 protein: CASSFGSTSGSNEQFF
CDR3 length: 15; D gene: TRBD2; clone size: -; V gene: TRBV5-6; J gene: TRBJ2-4; CDR3 DNA: TGTGCCAGCAGCAGACTAGCGGGGGGGCGTGTCATTCAGTACTTC; CDR3 protein: CASSRLAGGRVIQYF
CDR3 length: 15; D gene: -; clone size: -; V gene: TRBV6-6; J gene: TRBJ1-3; CDR3 DNA: TGTGCCAGCAGTCGAACCACAGGGAGTGGAAACACCATATATTTT; CDR3 protein: CASSRTTGSGNTIYF
CDR3 length: 16; D gene: TRBD1; clone size: -; V gene: TRBV5-4; J gene: TRBJ1-1; CDR3 DNA: TGTGCCAGCAGCTTGGATCCAGCGGGACAGGCGGGTGAAGCTTTCTTT; CDR3 protein: CASSLDPAGQAGEAFF
CDR3 length: 14; D gene: TRBD2; clone size: -; V gene: TRBV7-3; J gene: TRBJ2-3; CDR3 DNA: TGTGCCAGCAGCTCACTAGCGGGCACAGATACGCAGTATTTT; CDR3 protein: CASSSLAGTDTQYF
CDR3 length: 14; D gene: -; clone size: few; V gene: TRBV25-1; J gene: TRBJ2-3; CDR3 DNA: TGTGCCAGCAGATTATCGGGAGTACTAGATACGCAGTATTTT; CDR3 protein: CASRLSGVLDTQYF
CDR3 length: 13; D gene: -; clone size: once; V gene: TRBV7-3; J gene: TRBJ1-1; CDR3 DNA: TGTGCCAGCAGCTTAAACAGGGACACTGAAGCTTTCTTT; CDR3 protein: CASSLNRDTEAFF
CDR3 length: 13; D gene: -; clone size: -; V gene: TRBV29-1; J gene: TRBJ2-1; CDR3 DNA: TGCAGCGTTGAAGTTAGCTCCTACAATGAGCAGTTCTTC; CDR3 protein: CSVEVSSYNEQFF
CDR3 length: 15; D gene: TRBD1; clone size: -; V gene: TRBV27; J gene: TRBJ1-1; CDR3 DNA: TGTGCCAGCAGTTTAATCGACAGGGTGGACACTGAAGCTTTCTTT; CDR3 protein: CASSLIDRVDTEAFF
CDR3 length: 15; D gene: TRBD1; clone size: few; V gene: TRBV5-1; J gene: TRBJ2-4; CDR3 DNA: TGCGCCAGCAGCTTGGGACAGGGAACCAAAAACATTCAGTACTTC; CDR3 protein: CASSLGQGTKNIQYF
CDR3 length: 15; D gene: -; clone size: -; V gene: TRBV5-4; J gene: TRBJ2-7; CDR3 DNA: TGTGCCAGCAGCCACGGAGGGCAGAGCTCCTACGAGCAGTACTTC; CDR3 protein: CASSHGGQSSYEQYF